The 8 T cell receptor beta chains below were found in one sample sequenced in a study of identical twins. MiXCR was run by TCRdb on the 5' RACE reads, yielding one entry per CDR3 protein. The table shows hundreds of thousands of distinct CDR3 sequences, with about 12% occurring only once. The same data also contributed to another study, on yellow fever vaccine responses in identical twins.

Sequencing input: CD8+ T cells sorted from blood. Receptors were obtained from a woman younger than 30 in good health.

V gene TRBV20-1 combines with J gene TRBJ2-7, with TRBD1 matching over 7 bases. The CDR3 has 13 residues. From germline, CDR1 is DFQATT and CDR2 SNEGSKA (reference sequence). V gave up 5 bases and J gave up 1 base; unmatched junction bases: 5. The CDR3, as DNA: TGCAGTGCTTACCCGGACAGGTCCTACGAGCAGTACTTC. It codes for CSAYPDRSYEQYF.

The V and J genes are TRBV2 and TRBJ2-7; D not certain. The CDR3 is 14 residues long. Germline CDR1 reads SNHLY; CDR2 reads FYNNEI. Between the trimmed V and J ends, which lost 2 bases and 2 bases, there was a span of 10 bases. The CDR3 DNA sequence: TGTGCCAGCAGTGAACCCGGGCTAGCCTACGAGCAGTACTTC. This gives the protein CASSEPGLAYEQYF.

The chain joins TRBV25-1 to TRBJ2-5; 9 bases fit TRBD1. Germline V gives CDR1 MGHDK, CDR2 SYGVNS. This CDR3 has 16 residues. Trimming cost V 2 bases and J 5 bases; bases outside gene matches: 9. CDR3 sequence reads: CASSETGTGWGETQYF. The CDR3 DNA reads TGTGCCAGCAGTGAAACCGGGACAGGGTGGGGGGAGACCCAGTACTTC.

This clonotype came up a few times. V gene TRBV6-5 combines with J gene TRBJ2-7; TRBD2 agrees at 12 bases. The length of the CDR3 is 15 residues. From germline, CDR1 is MNHEY and CDR2 SVGAGI. The ends lost 6 bases at V and 3 bases at J; junction bases unmatched: 6. The CDR3 region has the DNA TGTGCCAGCAGCTTGACTAGCGGGAGCCGCTACGAGCAGTACTTC. Translated: CASSLTSGSRYEQYF.

Only a few counts were recorded for this clonotype. The chain carries TRBV4-2 and TRBJ2-3; 11 positions match TRBD2. Germline values: CDR1 LGHNA, CDR2 YNFKEQ. Trimming took 3 bases from V and 0 from J; bases not matched to a gene: 2. The length of the CDR3 is 16 residues. Here the CDR3 DNA reads TGTGCCAGCAGCCATCGACTAGCGGGGAGCACAGATACGCAGTATTTT. Residues: CASSHRLAGSTDTQYF.

This clonotype has just a few counts. V usage is TRBV28 and J usage is TRBJ2-2; tentative D call: TRBD2 (6 bases). CDR3 size: 14 residues. Germline-derived CDR1 and CDR2 are MDHEN and SYDVKM. The V end was cut by 2 bases, the J end by 6 bases, with 10 bases between. CDR3 sequence: CASSLQGGAGELFF. The CDR3 coding sequence is TGTGCCAGCAGTTTACAGGGAGGAGCCGGGGAGCTGTTTTTT.

V is TRBV12-3 or TRBV12-4 and J is TRBJ2-1, with 9 bases lining up with TRBD2. The junction had 11 bases not matched to a gene; V was cut back by 7 bases and J by 4 bases. The CDR3 contains 16 residues. CDR3 amino acids: CASNSPLSGSYNEQFF. In nucleotides, the CDR3 is TGTGCCAGCAACTCACCCCTTAGCGGGAGTTACAATGAGCAGTTCTTC.

This clonotype was counted a few times. The V and J genes are TRBV4-1 and TRBJ2-7; 11 nucleotides match TRBD2. The trim removed 4 bases at V and 3 bases at J, leaving 8 bases unmatched. CDR3 length: 16 residues. Germline CDR1 is MGHRA and CDR2 is YSYEKL. DNA for the CDR3: TGCGCCAGCAGCCCACACCACGGGACTAGCGGCTACGAGCAGTACTTC. Translation gives CASSPHHGTSGYEQYF.